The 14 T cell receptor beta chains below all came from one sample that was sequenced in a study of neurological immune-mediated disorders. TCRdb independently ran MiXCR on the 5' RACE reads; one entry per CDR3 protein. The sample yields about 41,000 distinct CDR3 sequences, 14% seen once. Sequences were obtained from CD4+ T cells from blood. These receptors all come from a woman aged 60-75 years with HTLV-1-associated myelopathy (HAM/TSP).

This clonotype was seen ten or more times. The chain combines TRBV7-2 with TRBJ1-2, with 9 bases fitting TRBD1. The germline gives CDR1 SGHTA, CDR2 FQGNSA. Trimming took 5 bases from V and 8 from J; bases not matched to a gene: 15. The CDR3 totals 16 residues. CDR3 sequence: CASSVETGGRQGGYTF. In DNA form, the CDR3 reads TGTGCCAGCAGCGTGGAGACAGGGGGACGACAAGGGGGCTACACCTTC.

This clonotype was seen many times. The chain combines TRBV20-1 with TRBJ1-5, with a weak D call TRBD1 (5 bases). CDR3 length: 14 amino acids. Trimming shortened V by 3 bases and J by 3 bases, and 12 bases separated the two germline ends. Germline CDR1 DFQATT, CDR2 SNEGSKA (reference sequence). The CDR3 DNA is TGCAGTGCTAGCGACCGGGGGGTCAATCAGCCCCAGCATTTT. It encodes CSASDRGVNQPQHF.

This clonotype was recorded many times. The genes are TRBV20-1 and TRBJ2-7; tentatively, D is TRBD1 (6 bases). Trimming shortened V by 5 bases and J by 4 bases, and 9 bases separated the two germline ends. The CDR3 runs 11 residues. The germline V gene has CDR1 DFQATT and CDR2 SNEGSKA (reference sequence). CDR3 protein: CSAAQGYEQYF. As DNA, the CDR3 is TGCAGTGCTGCACAGGGATACGAGCAGTACTTC.

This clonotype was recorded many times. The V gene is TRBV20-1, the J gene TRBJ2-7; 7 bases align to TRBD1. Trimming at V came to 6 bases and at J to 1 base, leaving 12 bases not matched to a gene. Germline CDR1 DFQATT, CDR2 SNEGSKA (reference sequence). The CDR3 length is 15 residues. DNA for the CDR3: TGCAGTGCCCCCTTGGGGGACAGTTCTTCCTACGAGCAGTACTTC. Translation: CSAPLGDSSSYEQYF.

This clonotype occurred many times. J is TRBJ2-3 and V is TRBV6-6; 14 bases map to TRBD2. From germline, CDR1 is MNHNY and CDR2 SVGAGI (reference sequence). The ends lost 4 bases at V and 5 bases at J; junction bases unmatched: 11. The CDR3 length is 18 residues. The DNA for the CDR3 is TGTGCCAGCAGTTTTGGGACTAGCGGGGGAACGGGCCTAGATACGCAGTATTTT. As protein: CASSFGTSGGTGLDTQYF.

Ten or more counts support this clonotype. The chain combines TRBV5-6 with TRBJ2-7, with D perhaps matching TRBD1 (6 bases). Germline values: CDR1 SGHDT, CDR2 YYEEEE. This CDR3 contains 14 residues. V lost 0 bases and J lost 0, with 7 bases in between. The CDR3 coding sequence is TGTGCCAGCAGCTTGGTGGACAGCTCCTACGAGCAGTACTTC. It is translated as CASSLVDSSYEQYF.

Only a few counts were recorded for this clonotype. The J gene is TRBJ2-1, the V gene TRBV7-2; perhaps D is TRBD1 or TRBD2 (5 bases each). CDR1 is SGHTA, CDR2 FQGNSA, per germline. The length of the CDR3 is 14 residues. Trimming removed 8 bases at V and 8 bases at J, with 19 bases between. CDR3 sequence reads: CASHRDPSSDEQFF. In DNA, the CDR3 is TGTGCCAGCCACCGGGACCCATCCTCGGATGAGCAGTTCTTC. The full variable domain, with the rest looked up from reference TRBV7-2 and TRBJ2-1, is GAGVSQSPSNKVTEKGKDVELRCDPISGHTALYWYRQSLGQGLEFLIYFQGNSAPDKSGLPSDRFSAERTGGSVSTLTIQRTQQEDSAVYLCASHRDPSSDEQFFGPGTRLTVL.

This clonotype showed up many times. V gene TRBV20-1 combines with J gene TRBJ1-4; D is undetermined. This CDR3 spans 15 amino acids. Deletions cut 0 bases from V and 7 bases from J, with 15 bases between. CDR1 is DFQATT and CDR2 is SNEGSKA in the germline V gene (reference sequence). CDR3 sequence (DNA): TGCAGTGCTAGAGACCGGGAGGGAGAGGGTGAAAAACTGTTTTTT. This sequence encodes CSARDREGEGEKLFF.

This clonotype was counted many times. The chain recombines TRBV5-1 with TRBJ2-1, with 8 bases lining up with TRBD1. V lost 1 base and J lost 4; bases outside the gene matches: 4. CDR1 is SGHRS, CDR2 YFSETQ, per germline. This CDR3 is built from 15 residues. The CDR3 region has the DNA TGCGCCAGCAGCTTGCCAGGGGGCCAATACAATGAGCAGTTCTTC. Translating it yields CASSLPGGQYNEQFF.

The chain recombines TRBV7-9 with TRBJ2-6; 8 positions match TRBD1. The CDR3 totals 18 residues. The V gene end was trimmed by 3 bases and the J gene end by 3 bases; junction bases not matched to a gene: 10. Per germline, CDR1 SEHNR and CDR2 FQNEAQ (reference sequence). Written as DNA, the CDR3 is TGTGCCAGCAGCTTCTGGGACAGGTCAGATGGTGGGGCCAACGTCCTGACTTTC. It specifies CASSFWDRSDGGANVLTF. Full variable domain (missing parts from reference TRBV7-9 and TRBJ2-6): DTGVSQNPRHKITKRGQNVTFRCDPISEHNRLYWYRQTLGQGPEFLTYFQNEAQLEKSRLLSDRFSAERPKGSFSTLEIQRTEQGDSAMYLCASSFWDRSDGGANVLTFGAGSRLTVL.

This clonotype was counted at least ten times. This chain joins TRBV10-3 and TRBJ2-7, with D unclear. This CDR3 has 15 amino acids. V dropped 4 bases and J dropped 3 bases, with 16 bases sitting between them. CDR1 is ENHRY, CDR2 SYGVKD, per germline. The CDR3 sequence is CAISGGINTNYEQYF. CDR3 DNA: TGTGCCATCAGTGGGGGAATTAACACCAACTACGAGCAGTACTTC.

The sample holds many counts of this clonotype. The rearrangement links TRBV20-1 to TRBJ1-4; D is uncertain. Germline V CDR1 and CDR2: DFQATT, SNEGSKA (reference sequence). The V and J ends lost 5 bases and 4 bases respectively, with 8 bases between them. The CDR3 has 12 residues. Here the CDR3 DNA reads TGCAGTGCTGTATACCTTAATGAAAAACTGTTTTTT. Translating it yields CSAVYLNEKLFF.

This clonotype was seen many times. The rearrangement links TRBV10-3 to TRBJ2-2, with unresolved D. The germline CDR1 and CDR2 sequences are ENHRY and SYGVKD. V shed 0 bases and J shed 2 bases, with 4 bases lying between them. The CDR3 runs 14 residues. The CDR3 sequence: CAISESTNTGELFF. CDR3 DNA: TGTGCCATCAGTGAGTCGACTAACACCGGGGAGCTGTTTTTT.

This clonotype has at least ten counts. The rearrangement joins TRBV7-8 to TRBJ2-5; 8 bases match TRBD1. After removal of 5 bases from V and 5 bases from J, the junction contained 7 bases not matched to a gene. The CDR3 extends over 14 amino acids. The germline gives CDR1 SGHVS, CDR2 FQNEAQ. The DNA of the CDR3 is TGTGCCAGCAGCCCGACCAGGACAGGGGAGACCCAGTACTTC. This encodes CASSPTRTGETQYF.